The 9 T cell receptor beta chains in this list originate from one sample, sequenced in a study of cytomegalovirus exposure and HLA in healthy donors. PCR primers comprised 60 Vbeta and 13 Jbeta primers. Profiling relied on immunoSEQ multiplex PCR, and the TCRdb table lists in-frame clones only, not all of them. The table records under 150,000 clones, about 80% of them present only once. Sequenced material: PBMCs. The source is a man aged 25 to 40 in good health and CMV-seronegative.

This chain uses TRBV5-4 with TRBJ2-5, with TRBD2 matching over 15 bases. Germline V gives CDR1 SGHNT, CDR2 YYREEE (reference sequence). The CDR3 covers 17 residues. V lost 4 bases to trimming and J lost 6 bases; unmatched junction nucleotides: 10. CDR3 nucleotides: TGTGCCAGCAGCCTAAAGGGACTAGCGGGAGGCGGTAAGACCCAGTACTTC. This sequence encodes CASSLKGLAGGGKTQYF.

The V gene is TRBV28, the J gene TRBJ2-3; 8 bases are a match to TRBD1. The CDR3 is 15 amino acids. Germline CDR1 and CDR2: MDHEN and SYDVKM. J was trimmed by 1 base and V by 8 bases; bases with no gene match: 8. CDR3 amino acids: CASGNQGARTDTQYF. The CDR3 coding sequence is TGTGCCAGCGGGAACCAGGGGGCCCGCACAGATACGCAGTATTTT. Based on the CDR3 plus reference TRBV28 and TRBJ2-3, the full variable domain is DVKVTQSSRYLVKRTGEKVFLECVQDMDHENMFWYRQDPGLGLRLIYFSYDVKMKEKGDIPEGYSVSREKKERFSLILESASTNQTSMYLCASGNQGARTDTQYFGPGTRLTVL.

V usage is TRBV2 and J usage is TRBJ2-5; 8 bases are a match to TRBD2. CDR3 length equals 14 residues. V shed 5 bases and J 0 bases; nucleotides not matched to a gene: 2. From germline, CDR1 is SNHLY and CDR2 FYNNEI. The CDR3 nucleotides read TGTGCCAGCAGTTTACTAGCGGACCAAGAGACCCAGTACTTC. It yields the protein CASSLLADQETQYF. Complete variable domain (other parts from reference TRBV2 and TRBJ2-5): EPEVTQTPSHQVTQMGQEVILRCVPISNHLYFYWYRQILGQKVEFLVSFYNNEISEKSEIFDDQFSVERPDGSNFTLKIRSTKLEDSAMYFCASSLLADQETQYFGPGTRLLVL.

The chain combines TRBV4-2 with TRBJ2-1; TRBD2 agrees at 11 bases. Germline V gives CDR1 LGHNA, CDR2 YNFKEQ. This CDR3 spans 18 amino acids. J was trimmed by 1 base and V by 0 bases; bases with no gene match: 5. The CDR3 sequence: CASSQDLAGGLSYNEQFF. CDR3 DNA sequence: TGTGCCAGCAGCCAAGATCTAGCGGGAGGCCTTTCCTACAATGAGCAGTTCTTC.

The CDR3 loop reads CASSDPAEGYEQFF. DNA for the CDR3: TGTGCCAGCAGTGACCCGGCGGAGGGCTATGAGCAGTTCTTC. The chain links TRBV6-1 to TRBJ2-1; D possibly corresponds to TRBD2 (6 bases). Between the trimmed V and J ends, which lost 3 bases and 8 bases, there was a span of 14 bases. Per germline, CDR1 MNHNS and CDR2 SASEGT. The CDR3 extends over 14 amino acids.

CDR3 in amino acids: CASSIPAGQINEKLFF. CDR3 DNA sequence: TGTGCCAGCAGTATACCCGCGGGACAGATTAATGAAAAACTGTTTTTT. The rearrangement uses TRBV25-1 and TRBJ1-4; 7 bases line up with TRBD1. This CDR3 spans 16 amino acids. Germline values: CDR1 MGHDK, CDR2 SYGVNS. The junction had 10 bases not matched to a gene; V was cut back by 5 bases and J by 4 bases.

CDR3: CASCDAGLKKLFF. In nucleotides, the CDR3 is TGTGCCAGCTGCGACGCGGGGTTGAAAAAACTGTTTTTT. The gene calls are TRBV28 and TRBJ1-4; no clear D gene. V was pared by 8 bases and J by 9 bases, with 16 bases between. Germline assignment: CDR1 MDHEN and CDR2 SYDVKM. This CDR3 is 13 amino acids long.

This sequence joins TRBV10-3 and TRBJ2-7; 7 bases are a match to TRBD1. With 10 bases clipped from V and 11 bases from J, the junction kept 8 bases outside the gene matches. This CDR3 spans 10 amino acids. CDR1 and CDR2 (germline): ENHRY, SYGVKD. CDR3 region: CATKQGFKYF. The DNA for the CDR3 is TGTGCCACCAAACAGGGGTTTAAGTACTTC.

CDR3 residues: CASNPGLAGTNEQFF. For the CDR3, the DNA is TGTGCCAGTAATCCGGGACTAGCGGGTACCAATGAGCAGTTCTTC. The chain carries TRBV19 and TRBJ2-1, with TRBD2 matching over 12 bases. The CDR3 sequence is 15 residues long. CDR1 and CDR2 from the germline V gene are LNHDA and SQIVND (reference sequence). Unmatched junction bases numbered 7, after V lost 7 bases and J lost 6 bases.